This is a list of T cell receptor beta chains from one sample in a study of T cell repertoires in cytomegalovirus infection. These receptors are not linked to any known antigen. One entry per CDR3 protein results from TCRdb running MiXCR on the reads. The sample lists around 340,000 distinct CDR3 sequences; 25% to 35% were seen once. The sequencing used cultured PBMCs, collected from culture after CMV antigen stimulation. The receptors here all came from a human donor in good health (CMV status not recorded). Some clones in this sample may be carry-over from other donors' samples. CDR3s include the opening cysteine and the closing phenylalanine or tryptophan. Fields, in order: V gene, J gene, clone size, CDR3 protein. Clone size is stated in some rows and not others, as once, few, many or a class when expanded.

V: TRBV6-5; J: TRBJ1-1; size: few; CDR3: CASSYSSTPAEPSEAFF
V: TRBV15; J: TRBJ1-2; size: -; CDR3: CATSREGGSFNYGYTF
V: TRBV7-9; J: TRBJ1-2; size: -; CDR3: CASSLNRVYYGYTF
V: TRBV2; J: TRBJ1-3; size: many; CDR3: CASSAVPQGLSGNTIYF
V: TRBV7-8; J: TRBJ2-6; size: few; CDR3: CASSRIDSGANVLTF
V: TRBV6-2/TRBV6-3; J: TRBJ2-7; size: -; CDR3: CAALQREDSYEQYF
V: TRBV6-5; J: TRBJ2-2; size: few; CDR3: CASSYSNLRASGTGELFF
V: TRBV3-1; J: TRBJ2-7; size: -; CDR3: CASSQEGQGGGEQYF
V: TRBV6-5; J: TRBJ2-4; size: -; CDR3: CASSSRAGGAKNIQYF
V: TRBV5-4; J: TRBJ2-2; size: -; CDR3: CASSPALETGELFF
V: TRBV20-1; J: TRBJ2-1; size: -; CDR3: CSAPVPGLGGEQFF
V: TRBV6-6; J: TRBJ2-7; size: -; CDR3: CASSYYDTSSSYEQYF
V: TRBV7-9; J: TRBJ1-4; size: -; CDR3: CASSLAEGDLAKLFF
V: TRBV11-2; J: TRBJ2-7; size: few; CDR3: CASSLDRLGEQYF
V: TRBV4-1; J: TRBJ1-1; size: few; CDR3: CASSQEMNTEAFF
V: TRBV12-3/TRBV12-4; J: TRBJ1-4; size: -; CDR3: CASSFQGTGGEKLFF
V: TRBV18; J: TRBJ1-6; size: few; CDR3: CASSLRTGGYNSPLHF
V: TRBV6-5; J: TRBJ2-1; size: -; CDR3: CASRPPRGGYNEQFF
V: TRBV20-1; J: TRBJ2-7; size: -; CDR3: CSARVEREGLYEQYF
V: TRBV7-2; J: TRBJ1-5; size: -; CDR3: CASSLRPVGQPQHF
V: TRBV11-2; J: TRBJ1-1; size: -; CDR3: CASSARGGEAFF
V: TRBV12-3/TRBV12-4; J: TRBJ1-3; size: -; CDR3: CASILVSSGNTIYF
V: TRBV24-1; J: TRBJ1-5; size: many; CDR3: CATSPRGRTDQPQHF
V: TRBV4-1; J: TRBJ2-3; size: -; CDR3: CASSLAGGRTSTDTQYF
V: TRBV7-6; J: TRBJ1-1; size: large; CDR3: CASSPTGHMNTEAFF
V: TRBV5-1; J: TRBJ2-1; size: few; CDR3: CASSFVAGAYNEQFF
V: TRBV18; J: TRBJ1-2; size: -; CDR3: CASSPPGVNYGYTF
V: TRBV2; J: TRBJ1-1; size: -; CDR3: CASRPGQGNTEAFF
V: TRBV19; J: TRBJ1-1; size: -; CDR3: CASSKRGGSNTEAFF
V: TRBV7-2; J: TRBJ2-3; size: -; CDR3: CASSLRLAQSTDTQYF
V: TRBV25-1; J: TRBJ2-7; size: few; CDR3: CASSERSYEQYF
V: TRBV7-6; J: TRBJ2-7; size: few; CDR3: CASSLGGQNSYEQYF
V: TRBV20-1; J: TRBJ2-1; size: -; CDR3: CSASAPLAGGRFF
V: TRBV6-5; J: TRBJ1-2; size: -; CDR3: CASSYLGTEGGYTF
V: TRBV5-4; J: TRBJ1-1; size: -; CDR3: CASSLEHGTEAFF
V: TRBV2; J: TRBJ1-1; size: -; CDR3: CASSPQGTRAEAFF
V: TRBV6-2/TRBV6-3; J: TRBJ1-1; size: -; CDR3: CASSGQGVGTEAFF
V: TRBV2; J: TRBJ1-4; size: -; CDR3: CASRATGGEKLFF
V: TRBV12-3/TRBV12-4; J: TRBJ2-6; size: few; CDR3: CASSPGLPANVLTF
V: TRBV6-1; J: TRBJ2-1; size: few; CDR3: CASKTVAGVGANEQFF
V: TRBV19; J: TRBJ1-2; size: once; CDR3: CASSNWWSKEYGTEFYGYTF
V: TRBV12-3/TRBV12-4; J: TRBJ2-3; size: -; CDR3: CASSPLALGDTQYF
V: TRBV7-9; J: TRBJ2-3; size: -; CDR3: CASRFSGTSGPDTQYF
V: TRBV18; J: TRBJ1-6; size: few; CDR3: CASSPRPPRDNSPLHF
V: TRBV7-2; J: TRBJ2-1; size: -; CDR3: CASSLKREGGEQFF
V: TRBV7-8; J: TRBJ2-2; size: few; CDR3: CASSLGRNTGELFF
V: TRBV4-1; J: TRBJ2-5; size: few; CDR3: CASRRTHRYQETQYF
V: TRBV7-3; J: TRBJ2-3; size: few; CDR3: CASSTSRSTDTQYF
V: TRBV11-2; J: TRBJ2-7; size: few; CDR3: CASSPGTDDQYF
V: TRBV7-2; J: TRBJ1-2; size: -; CDR3: CARLGGRGYGYTF
V: TRBV7-8; J: TRBJ1-2; size: -; CDR3: CASSLMAWGYGYTF
V: TRBV12-3/TRBV12-4; J: TRBJ2-3; size: -; CDR3: CASAPVGATDTQYF
V: TRBV2; J: TRBJ2-1; size: few; CDR3: CASCGGGGARNEQFF
V: TRBV5-4; J: TRBJ2-3; size: -; CDR3: CASSLVGYRPSTDTQYF
V: TRBV5-1; J: TRBJ1-1; size: -; CDR3: CASSSGSGANTEAFF
V: TRBV24-1; J: TRBJ2-1; size: -; CDR3: CATSDRTSGSASNEQFF
V: TRBV6-5; J: TRBJ1-6; size: -; CDR3: CASSSPGSPLHF
V: TRBV6-6; J: TRBJ2-3; size: -; CDR3: CASSPLAGGRDTQYF
V: TRBV11-2; J: TRBJ1-2; size: -; CDR3: CASSLYPGDRGDGYTF
V: TRBV7-2; J: TRBJ2-7; size: many; CDR3: CASSFSQGWKDEQYF